The subject of this entry is one T cell receptor (beta chain). Its antigen is still unknown. No qualities accompany the bases; no much larger clone lies one base away. At diagnosis, tumor, uninvolved tumor-adjacent lung and peripheral blood were collected and then preserved as a mix of FFPE and fresh-frozen material. For TCR repertoire profiling, the blood samples were analyzed as peripheral blood mononuclear cells. Looking up the germline V gene (reference sequence) yields CDR1 SEHNR and CDR2 FQNEAQ. At the junction V is shortened by 3 bases and J by 0 bases, with 6 bases in between. The CDR3 sequence holds 14 residues, the cysteine and phenylalanine included. Only CDR3 DNA is held: 42 bases, read in frame from base 1. TCR beta CDR3 regions were sequenced from DNA using the immunoSEQ Assay. In the source study's methods: To compute T cell density, TCR beta template counts were normalized to usable DNA, which was estimated by amplifying housekeeping genes. Richness was estimated with the preseqR package, extrapolating to 400,000 templates for PBMC samples and 120,000 templates for tissue samples. Clonality was calculated as one minus Pielou's evenness. To identify tissue-enriched TCRs, differential abundance testing was run on productive amino-acid clonotypes with a minimum total count of 5 and an alpha of 0.1. Repertoire overlap between compartments was quantified with the Jaccard Index and Morisita Overlap Index. GLIPH clustered TCR beta CDR3s with public tetramer-defined viral CDR3s; viral motifs required at least three viral sequences plus V-gene enrichment. TCRdb re-hosts the immuneACCESS table, in-frame sequences only. Its copies lack some clones; in the studies checked, an unresolved V gene accounts for under half of them, and the cause for the rest is not known. Clonal size and the V and J genes are those of that table, whereas D and trimming came from the DNA. In all, the sample holds around 55,000 clones, and 70% to 90% of those were seen once. Roughly a sixth of the sample goes to the ten largest clones.

The record originates from a study of T cells in localized non-small cell lung cancer (dated by TCRdb to 2019 to 2021). About the investigation overall: T cell repertoires of 200 to 250 early-stage NSCLC patients were analyzed, with tumors being compared against uninvolved tumor-adjacent lungs. The mean age of the NSCLC patients was roughly 70 years, with fewer than 150 men and 95 to 110 women. The cohort consisted of around 250 treatment-naive NSCLC patients whose localized lung tumors had been resected.

Points the paper makes about the study in general: The highest T cell clonality was observed in uninvolved tumor-adjacent lung, where clonality exceeded that of tumor, suggesting that antigenic responses were more focused in uninvolved tumor-adjacent lung. Longer overall survival was associated with higher T cell density in blood, whereas shorter survival was associated with higher clonality in adjacent lung. Multi-region tumor sequencing was not performed, so intratumor heterogeneity could not be excluded. Since the design was exploratory, TCR variables were selected using unadjusted p-values with no false-discovery rate correction. A median of approximately 55 of the top 100 tumor clones were detected in paired uninvolved adjacent lung, and under 30 of these tumor clones were also found among the top 100 clones of the paired uninvolved adjacent lung.

The sample was PBMCs, taken before any cancer treatment. In this chain, TRBV7-9 is recombined with TRBJ2-4; a weak D assignment points to TRBD2 (5 bases agree). The sequence was obtained from a female donor with stage II lung adenocarcinoma. The CDR3 protein: CASSFEGAKNIQYF. The base sequence is TGTGCCAGCAGCTTCGAGGGAGCCAAAAACATTCAGTACTTC.